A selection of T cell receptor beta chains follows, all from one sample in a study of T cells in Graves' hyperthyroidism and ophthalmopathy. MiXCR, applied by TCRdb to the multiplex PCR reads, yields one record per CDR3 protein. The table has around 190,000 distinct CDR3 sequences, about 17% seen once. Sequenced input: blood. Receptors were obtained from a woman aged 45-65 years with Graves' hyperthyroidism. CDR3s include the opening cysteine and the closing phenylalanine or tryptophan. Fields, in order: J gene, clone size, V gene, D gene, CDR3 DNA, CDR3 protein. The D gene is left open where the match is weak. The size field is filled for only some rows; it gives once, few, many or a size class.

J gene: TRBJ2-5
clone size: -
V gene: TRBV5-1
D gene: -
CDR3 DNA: TGCGCCAGCAGCTTGAAAATGGCAGGGAGTGAGACCCAGTACTTC
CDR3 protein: CASSLKMAGSETQYF

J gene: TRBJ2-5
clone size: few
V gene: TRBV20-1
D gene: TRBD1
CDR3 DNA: TGCAGTGCTTTCCGGGACAGAGGAGAGACCCAGTACTTC
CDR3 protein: CSAFRDRGETQYF

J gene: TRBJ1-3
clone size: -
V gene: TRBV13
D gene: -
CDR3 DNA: TGTGCCAGTTCTCGGTGGAGAAACACCATATATTTT
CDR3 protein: CASSRWRNTIYF

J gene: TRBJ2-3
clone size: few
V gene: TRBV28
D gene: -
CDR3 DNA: TGTGCCAGCAGAGGCGCAGATACGCAGTATTTT
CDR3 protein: CASRGADTQYF

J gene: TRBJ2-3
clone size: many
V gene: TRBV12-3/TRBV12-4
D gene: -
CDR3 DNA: TGTGCCAGCAGTTTCCTTACGACTCCGGTTGGTCCAGATACGCAGTATTTT
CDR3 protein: CASSFLTTPVGPDTQYF

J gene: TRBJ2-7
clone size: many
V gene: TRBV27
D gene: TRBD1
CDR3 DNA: TGTGCCAGCAGTCCTCGGGACAGGGTTTGGAGCGAGCAGTACTTC
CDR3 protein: CASSPRDRVWSEQYF

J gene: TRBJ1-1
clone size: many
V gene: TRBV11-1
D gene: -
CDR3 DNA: TGTGCCAGCACCCTGACCAGTGAGAACACTGAAGCTTTCTTT
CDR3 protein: CASTLTSENTEAFF

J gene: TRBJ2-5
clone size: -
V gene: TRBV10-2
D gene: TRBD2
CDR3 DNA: TGTGCCAGCAGTGGGACTAGCGGAGAGACCCAGTACTTC
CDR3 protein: CASSGTSGETQYF

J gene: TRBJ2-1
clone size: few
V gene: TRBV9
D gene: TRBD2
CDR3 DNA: TGTGCCAGCAGCACTGGATGGGGACTAGCGGGATCGGAGCAGTTCTTC
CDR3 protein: CASSTGWGLAGSEQFF

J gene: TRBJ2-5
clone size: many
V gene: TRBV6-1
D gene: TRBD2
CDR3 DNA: TGTGCCAGCATTGATGGGGGGAGAGCGGGAGGGCAGACCCAGTACTTC
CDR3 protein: CASIDGGRAGGQTQYF

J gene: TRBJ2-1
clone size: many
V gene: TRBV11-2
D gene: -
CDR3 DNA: TGTGCCAGCAGCTTAGTTGCCTTCAATGAGCAGTTCTTC
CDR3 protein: CASSLVAFNEQFF

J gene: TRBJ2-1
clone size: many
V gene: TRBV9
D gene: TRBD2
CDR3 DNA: TGTGCCAGCAGCGTAGGGGCGGGAGGGCCGGTTGATGAGCAGTTCTTC
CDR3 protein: CASSVGAGGPVDEQFF

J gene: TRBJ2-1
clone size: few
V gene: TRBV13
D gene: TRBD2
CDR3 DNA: TGTGCCAGCAGCCAAAGCGGGAGCCTTTACAATGAGCAGTTCTTC
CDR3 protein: CASSQSGSLYNEQFF

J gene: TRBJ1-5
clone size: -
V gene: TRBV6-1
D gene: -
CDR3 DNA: TGTGCCAGCATCAAAGCACCTCATCAGCCCCAGCATTTT
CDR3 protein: CASIKAPHQPQHF

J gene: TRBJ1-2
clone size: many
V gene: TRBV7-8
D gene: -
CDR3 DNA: TGTGCCAGCAGCTCCTGGGATGGCTACACCTTC
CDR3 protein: CASSSWDGYTF

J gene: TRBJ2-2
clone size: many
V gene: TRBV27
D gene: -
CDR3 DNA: TGTGCCAGCAGTTTCCGGGAGACCACCGGGGAGCTGTTTTTT
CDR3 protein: CASSFRETTGELFF

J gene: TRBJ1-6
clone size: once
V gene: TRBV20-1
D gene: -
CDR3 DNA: TGCAGTGCTAGTCACGAGGGTCTGAGGTCACCCCTCCACTTT
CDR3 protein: CSASHEGLRSPLHF

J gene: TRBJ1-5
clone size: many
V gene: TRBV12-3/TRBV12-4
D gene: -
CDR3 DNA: TGTGCCAGCAGTTTCATTAATAGCAATCAGCCCCAGCATTTT
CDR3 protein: CASSFINSNQPQHF

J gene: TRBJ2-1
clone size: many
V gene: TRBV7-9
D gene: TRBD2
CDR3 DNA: TGTGCCAGCAGCTCCCCGAGCGGAGCGGGAGAGGGTGAGCAGTTCTTC
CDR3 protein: CASSSPSGAGEGEQFF

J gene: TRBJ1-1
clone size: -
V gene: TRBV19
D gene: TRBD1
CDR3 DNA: TGTGCCAGTAGGAACCCGCAGGGGGCAGATACTGAAGCTTTCTTT
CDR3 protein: CASRNPQGADTEAFF

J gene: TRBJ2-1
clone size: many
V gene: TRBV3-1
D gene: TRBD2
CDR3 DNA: TGTGCCAGCAGCCGAGATCTAGCGGGGAGGGTCAATGAGCAGTTCTTC
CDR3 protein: CASSRDLAGRVNEQFF

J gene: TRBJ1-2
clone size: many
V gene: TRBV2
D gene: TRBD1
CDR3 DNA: TGTGCCAGCAGTTGGGGACAGGGTACCTATGGCTACACCTTC
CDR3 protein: CASSWGQGTYGYTF

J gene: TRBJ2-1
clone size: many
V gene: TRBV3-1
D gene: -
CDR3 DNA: TGTGCCAGCAGCCAATTGGGCGGCTACAATGAGCAGTTCTTC
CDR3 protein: CASSQLGGYNEQFF

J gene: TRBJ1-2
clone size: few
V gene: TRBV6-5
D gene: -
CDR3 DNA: TGTGCCAGCAGTTACTTACGGGGAAACTATTGCTACACCTTC
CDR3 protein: CASSYLRGNYCYTF

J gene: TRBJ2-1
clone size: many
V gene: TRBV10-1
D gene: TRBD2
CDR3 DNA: TGCGCCAGCAGTGTTAGCGGGGCGTCCAATGAGCAGTTCTTC
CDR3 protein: CASSVSGASNEQFF

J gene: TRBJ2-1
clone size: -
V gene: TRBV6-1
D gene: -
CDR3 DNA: TGTGCCAGCAGTGAAATTAGGGGCGGAAAGGGCAATGAGCAGTCCTTC
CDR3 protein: CASSEIRGGKGNEQSF

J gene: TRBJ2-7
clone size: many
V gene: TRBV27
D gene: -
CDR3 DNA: TGTGCCAGCAGTTTATCGCGATACGAGGAGTACGAGCAGTACTTC
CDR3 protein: CASSLSRYEEYEQYF

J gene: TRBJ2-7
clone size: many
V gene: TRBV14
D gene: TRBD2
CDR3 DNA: TGTGCCAGCAGTAGGACTAGCAGCTACGAGCAGTACTTC
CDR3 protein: CASSRTSSYEQYF

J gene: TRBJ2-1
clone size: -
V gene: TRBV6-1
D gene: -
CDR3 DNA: TGTGCCAGCAGGAGGGCTCTGGGGCGGGCCTCCTACAATGAGCAGTTCTTC
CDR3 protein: CASRRALGRASYNEQFF

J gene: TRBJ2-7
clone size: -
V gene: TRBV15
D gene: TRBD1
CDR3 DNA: TGTGCCACCAGCAGAGATCTGGGACAGGGAAGCAATGAGCAGTACTTC
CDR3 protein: CATSRDLGQGSNEQYF

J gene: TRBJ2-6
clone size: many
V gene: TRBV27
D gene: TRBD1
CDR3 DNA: TGTGCCAGCAGCCTAGACAGGGTCCTGTGGGGGGCCAACGTCCTGACTTTC
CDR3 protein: CASSLDRVLWGANVLTF

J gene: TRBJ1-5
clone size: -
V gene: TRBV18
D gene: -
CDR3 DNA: TGTGCCAGCTCACCACCCGGGGGCAATCAGCCCCAGCATTTT
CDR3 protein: CASSPPGGNQPQHF

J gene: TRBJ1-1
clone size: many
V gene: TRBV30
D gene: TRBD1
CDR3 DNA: TGTGCCTGGACCCCCTGGGACAGGCTACAAATGACGATAATGAACACTGAAGCTTTCTTT
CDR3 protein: CAWTPWDRLQMTIMNTEAFF

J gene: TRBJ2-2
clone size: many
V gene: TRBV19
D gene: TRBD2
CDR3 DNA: TGTGCCAGTAGTATCGGACTAGCGGGCCCCGGGGAGCTGTTTTTT
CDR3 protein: CASSIGLAGPGELFF

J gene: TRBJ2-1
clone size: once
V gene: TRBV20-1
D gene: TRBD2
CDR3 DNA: TGCAGTGCTAGCTCTAGCGGGAGGCCCCACAATGAGCAGTTCTTC
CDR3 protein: CSASSSGRPHNEQFF

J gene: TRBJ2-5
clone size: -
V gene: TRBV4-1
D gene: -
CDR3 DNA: TGTGCCAGCAGCCAAAAAACGGGGGACTTCCAAGAGACCCAGTACTTC
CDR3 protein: CASSQKTGDFQETQYF

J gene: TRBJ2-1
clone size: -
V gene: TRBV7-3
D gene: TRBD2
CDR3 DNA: TGTGCCAGCAGCTTACCAGGACTAGCGGGAGTCTCCAATGAGCAGTTCTTC
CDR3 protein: CASSLPGLAGVSNEQFF

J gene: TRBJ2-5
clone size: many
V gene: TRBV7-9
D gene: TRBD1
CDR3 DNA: TGTGCCAGCAACCTTAATACAGGGGCAGGGGAGACCCAGTACTTC
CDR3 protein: CASNLNTGAGETQYF

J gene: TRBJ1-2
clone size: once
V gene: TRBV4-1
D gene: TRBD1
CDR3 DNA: TGCGCCAGCAGCCAAGAGAGTGGACAGGGGGCGTCTGGCTACACCTTC
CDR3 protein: CASSQESGQGASGYTF

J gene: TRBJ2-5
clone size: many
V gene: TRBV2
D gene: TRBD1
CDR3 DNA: TGTGCCAGCAGTGGTCGACAGGGGGCTTACCAAGAGACCCAGTACTTC
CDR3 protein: CASSGRQGAYQETQYF

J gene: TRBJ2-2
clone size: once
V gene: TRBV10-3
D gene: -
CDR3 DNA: TGTGCCATCAGTGAGCCGCGTCAGAACACCGGGGAGCTGTTTTTT
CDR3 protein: CAISEPRQNTGELFF

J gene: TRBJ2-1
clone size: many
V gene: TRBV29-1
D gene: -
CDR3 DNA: TGCATCACCAGTGGGGGATCAGAAAATGAGCAGTTCTTC
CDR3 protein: CITSGGSENEQFF

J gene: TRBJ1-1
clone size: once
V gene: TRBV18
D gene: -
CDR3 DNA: TGTGCCAGCTCACCAGAAAGTGCCGGTGGGGAAGAAGCTTTCTTT
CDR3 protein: CASSPESAGGEEAFF

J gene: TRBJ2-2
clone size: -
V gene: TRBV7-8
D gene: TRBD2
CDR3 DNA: TGTGCCAGCAGCCGGACTAGCGGGGTGAACACCGGGGAGCTGTTTTTT
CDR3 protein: CASSRTSGVNTGELFF

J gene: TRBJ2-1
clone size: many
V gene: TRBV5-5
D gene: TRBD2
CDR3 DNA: TGTGCCAGCAGACAGCGACTAGCGGGAGGCCGCAATGAGCAGTTCTTC
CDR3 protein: CASRQRLAGGRNEQFF

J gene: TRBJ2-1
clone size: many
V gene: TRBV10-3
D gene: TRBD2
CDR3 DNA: TGTGCCATCAGTGAGCCGGGGCGGGAGGACAACAATGAGCAGTTCTTC
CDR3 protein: CAISEPGREDNNEQFF

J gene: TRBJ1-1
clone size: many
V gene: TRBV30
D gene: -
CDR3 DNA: TGTGCCTGGAGTGTAGCGGTGGCTGGTGAAGCTTTCTTT
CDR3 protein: CAWSVAVAGEAFF

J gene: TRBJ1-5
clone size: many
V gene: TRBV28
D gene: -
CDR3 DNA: TGTGCCAGCAGTCACAGGGAGAATCAGCCCCAGCATTTT
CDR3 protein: CASSHRENQPQHF